The present T cell receptor (beta chain) was sequenced within a study of blood T cells in healthy people across ages. This clonotype was found many times. What it binds is not known. Study-level points and caveats: Researchers judged that diversity estimates from one million T cells fell short of true values.

Drawn from each donor were approximately 9.5 milliliters of peripheral blood. Next came a second PCR, run for about 6 to 12 cycles, which used a sample-barcoded 5' primer along with a J-beta primer mix. TCRdb processed the 5' RACE reads anew with MiXCR; each CDR3 protein has one entry. The repertoire has more than 800,000 distinct CDR3 sequences, 29% of them found once; the top ten carry around 16%. V lost 1 base and J lost 9; bases outside the gene matches: 3. The length of the CDR3 is 14 residues. The germline gives CDR1 LGHNA, CDR2 YNFKEQ. The clonotype originates from an elderly woman in good health. The rearrangement uses TRBV4-2 and TRBJ1-4; the match to TRBD1 covers 9 bases. The material sequenced was blood. The CDR3 DNA reads TGTGCCAGCAGCCAAGTGACAGGGGGGAAAAAACTGTTTTTT. It specifies CASSQVTGGKKLFF.